This T cell receptor (beta chain) appears in the sequencing data of a study of blood T cell repertoires in COVID-19 (dated by TCRdb to between 2020 and 2021). Study-wide context: The collaborator samples originated in the United States, Italy and Spain and spanned the acute and convalescent phases of COVID-19. Where available, HLA class I and class II types were obtained from metadata supplied by the sample provider rather than from assay-based typing. The material from the prospective study consisted of cDNA or gDNA derived from T cells, B-cell-depleted T cells, or PBMCs. Samples came from the ongoing ImmuneRACE study (first 160 participants) plus 1,254 subjects from 6 global collaborators. Deeply sampled blood TCRbeta repertoires from subjects exposed to, actively infected with, or recovered from COVID-19 were included in the dataset. Sample metadata almost always included a de-identified subject ID, COVID-19 status, age in years and sex. A freely available public database, intended as a resource for researchers studying the immune response to SARS-CoV-2, is where the repertoires were released. Study-wide conclusions, independent of this receptor: The quantity of clinical and demographic metadata differed by source and by participant and was supplied without curation.

TCRbeta CDR3 regions were amplified from genomic DNA using the immunoSEQ Assay, a bias-controlled multiplex PCR. On the authors' methods: Within the assay, amplification of reference gene primers was used to estimate how many nucleated cells each sample contained. To quantify the absolute abundance of each unique TCRbeta CDR3 rearrangement, sequence reads were collapsed and filtered. For each sample, productive Simpson clonality was calculated as the square root of Simpson's diversity index across productive rearrangements. TCRdb retrieved this table from immuneACCESS and kept in-frame rearrangements only. Not all clones are present; in checked studies, unresolved V genes account for under half, and no reason is known for the remainder. For V, J and clone size, that table is used; D and trimming come from the DNA. This sample has approximately 190,000 clones in its table, and 82% of those were observed once. In total, the top ten clones hold 6.5% to 9.5% of the sample.

Remarks on this clone: Its antigen is currently not known. It has no much larger one-base neighbor in the sample; base qualities were not kept.

In Seattle, one collaborating source enrolled patients while the infection was active and tracked those patients longitudinally over the course of disease. Each collaborating institution followed its own protocols to collect whole blood in K2EDTA tubes. Collaborator samples were shipped for TCRbeta analysis as frozen whole blood, isolated PBMCs, or DNA extracted from either sample type. The CDR3 starts with the cysteine, ends with the phenylalanine, and has 16 residues. Just the 48-base CDR3 DNA is kept, in frame starting at base 1. V is pared back by 3 bases and J by 3 bases, with 17 bases lying between the germline termini. CDR1 and CDR2, per the germline V gene, are ENHRY and SYGVKD.

The receptor comes from a woman aged 55-70 years with COVID-19, enrolled during active disease. The rearranged segments are TRBV10-3 and TRBJ1-2, with the D gene uncertain. The specimen was peripheral blood. The CDR3 protein is CAISDLGGPQDYGYTF. At the DNA level, the sequence is TGTGCCATCAGTGATTTGGGAGGGCCTCAGGACTATGGCTACACCTTC.